The source of this TCR beta chain is a study of B cell selection in AIRE deficiency. This table comes from immunoSEQ multiplex PCR, and its TCRdb copy is limited to in-frame clones, with some not included. Here the sample spans about 18,000 clones, 93% being singletons. The regulatory T cell sort gate was CD4+CD25hiCD127low/negative. The material sequenced was CD4+CD25+ Tregs sorted from PBMCs. The receptor was isolated from a human donor in good health.

The CDR3 here is CASSLAVGGWEGYNEQFF. CDR3 nucleotide sequence: TGCGCCAGCAGCTTGGCCGTTGGGGGCTGGGAGGGATACAATGAGCAGTTCTTC. This sequence joins TRBV5-1 and TRBJ2-1, with D tentatively TRBD2 (7 bases). CDR1 is SGHRS, CDR2 YFSETQ, per germline. V was clipped by 0 bases and J by 4 bases, with 20 bases between them. CDR3 size: 18 residues.